These T cell receptor beta chains were read from a single sample in a study of T cells in Graves' hyperthyroidism and ophthalmopathy. TCRdb reprocessed the multiplex PCR reads via MiXCR and lists one record per CDR3 protein. The data hold more than 550,000 distinct CDR3 sequences, with 45% observed a single time. Sequencing was carried out using peripheral blood or thyroid tissue (not recorded which). The receptors originated from an adult man with Graves' disease, either hyperthyroidism or ophthalmopathy (not recorded which). Each CDR3 is given with its conserved first and last residue. The D gene is left open where the match is weak. Expanded clones are given a class, and other clones once, few, many or no size at all.

j_call d_call clone_size v_call cdr3_aa cdr3_nt
TRBJ2-5 TRBD2 . TRBV15 CAPVGAGREIQYF TGTGCCCCGGTAGGGGCAGGGCGGGAGATCCAGTACTTC
TRBJ2-7 . . TRBV5-1 CASSQVRGPRQYF TGCGCCAGCAGCCAAGTTCGGGGGCCTCGGCAGTACTTC
TRBJ2-7 . . TRBV7-9 CASGPSGYEQYF TGTGCCAGCGGCCCCAGCGGCTACGAGCAGTACTTC
TRBJ1-2 TRBD1 many TRBV5-1 CASSRTTGVYGYTF TGCGCCAGCAGCAGGACGACAGGGGTCTATGGCTACACCTTC
TRBJ1-1 . few TRBV7-8 CASSQAGRYEAFF TGCGCCAGCAGCCAGGCCGGGAGATATGAAGCTTTCTTT
TRBJ1-4 . few TRBV7-6 CASSSTGTLEKLFF TGTGCCAGCAGTTCGACCGGGACACTGGAAAAACTGTTTTTT
TRBJ2-2 . few TRBV29-1 CSVPGEGYTGELFF TGCAGCGTCCCAGGGGAGGGGTACACCGGGGAGCTGTTTTTT
TRBJ2-7 . few TRBV5-1 CASSRSRTPDEQYF TGCGCCAGCAGTCGGAGCCGGACTCCTGACGAGCAGTACTTC
TRBJ1-2 . many TRBV15 CATSRDGGDYGYTF TGTGCCACCAGCAGAGATGGGGGGGACTATGGCTACACCTTC
TRBJ2-5 TRBD2 . TRBV7-4 CARSLRTSEQETQYF TGTGCCAGAAGCTTGCGGACTAGCGAACAAGAGACCCAGTACTTC
TRBJ1-1 TRBD1 . TRBV29-1 CSVDRDRDEAFF TGCAGCGTTGACCGCGACAGGGATGAAGCTTTCTTT
TRBJ1-3 TRBD1 many TRBV2 CASSSGQGAGNTIYF TGTGCCAGCAGCTCGGGACAGGGGGCTGGAAACACCATATATTTT
TRBJ2-5 . . TRBV7-2 CASSFYICSADPGLTGRKETQYF .
TRBJ1-3 . . TRBV2 CARRLVSGNTIYF TGTGCCAGGAGACTGGTCTCTGGAAACACCATATATTTT
TRBJ2-7 TRBD1 many TRBV24-1 CATSATGTGRNEQYF TGTGCCACCAGTGCAACCGGGACAGGGCGGAACGAGCAGTACTTC
TRBJ1-3 . medium-sized TRBV29-1 CSVTYTGNTIYF TGCAGCGTTACCTACACCGGAAACACCATATATTTT
TRBJ2-2 TRBD2 . TRBV7-9 CASSSGGLAGPNTGELFF TGTGCCAGCAGCTCCGGGGGACTAGCGGGACCGAACACCGGGGAGCTGTTTTTT
TRBJ1-1 . . TRBV20-1 CSARDLAGMPNTEASF TGCAGTGCTAGAGATCTGGCGGGGATGCCGAACACTGAAGCTTCCTTT
TRBJ1-2 TRBD1 few TRBV6-6 CASSPYRGQLKYGYTF TGTGCCAGCAGCCCGTACCGGGGACAGTTAAAATATGGCTACACCTTC
TRBJ1-1 . . TRBV29-1 CSVETAGWEAKPF TGCAGCGTTGAAACCGCAGGGTGGGAAGCAAAACCCTTT
TRBJ2-7 TRBD2 few TRBV20-1 CSARGLAGTFF TGCAGTGCTAGGGGACTAGCGGGGACCTTCTTC
TRBJ1-5 TRBD1 . TRBV10-3 CAISESENSNRGDQPQHF TGTGCCATCAGTGAGTCGGAGAACAGCAACAGGGGGGATCAGCCCCAGCATTTT
TRBJ2-7 . . TRBV20-1 CSARGGTDWQQYF TGCAGTGCTAGAGGGGGCACGGACTGGCAGCAGTACTTC
TRBJ2-5 . . TRBV25-1 CASSIQGGETQYF TGTGCCAGCAGTATCCAGGGTGGGGAGACCCAGTACTTC
TRBJ1-6 TRBD1 many TRBV20-1 CSARHGQGTPLHF TGCAGTGCTAGACACGGACAGGGGACACCCCTCCACTTT
TRBJ1-1 . many TRBV12-3/TRBV12-4 CASSLGVRGSEAFF TGTGCCAGCAGTTTGGGGGTCAGGGGATCTGAAGCTTTCTTT
TRBJ1-4 . . TRBV6-5 CASSFGAGTEKLFF TGTGCCAGCAGTTTCGGAGCCGGGACCGAAAAACTGTTTTTT
TRBJ2-2 . few TRBV15 CATSREAARIANTGELFF TGTGCCACCAGCAGAGAGGCGGCTCGCATCGCGAACACCGGGGAGCTGTTTTTT
TRBJ2-2 . . TRBV6-1 CASSDIGETGELFF TGTGCCAGCAGTGATATTGGGGAAACCGGGGAGCTGTTTTTT
TRBJ2-6 . . TRBV24-1 CATSDQKLGANVLTF TGTGCCACCAGTGATCAGAAGTTGGGGGCCAACGTCCTGACTTTC
TRBJ1-2 TRBD1 . TRBV6-5 CASSYWAGGTFDYGYTF TGTGCCAGCAGTTACTGGGCAGGGGGGACGTTTGACTATGGCTACACCTTC
TRBJ1-2 . many TRBV4-1 CASSQDEGGGYTF TGCGCCAGCAGCCAAGATGAGGGGGGTGGCTACACCTTC
TRBJ1-2 TRBD1 . TRBV7-9 CASSPGRTGRINYGYTF TGTGCCAGCAGCCCTGGGAGGACAGGGCGAATAAACTATGGCTACACCTTC
TRBJ1-6 . many TRBV12-3/TRBV12-4 CASSRQDRNSPLHF TGTGCCAGCAGTAGACAGGATAGAAATTCACCCCTCCACTTT
TRBJ1-2 TRBD1 . TRBV20-1 CSARQGENGYTF TGCAGTGCTAGACAGGGGGAGAATGGCTACACCTTC
TRBJ1-1 . few TRBV19 CASSNNRDTEAFF TGTGCCAGTAGCAACAACAGGGACACTGAAGCTTTCTTT
TRBJ2-5 TRBD2 . TRBV6-5 CASSSLVAGSQETQYF TGTGCCAGCAGTTCTCTTGTAGCGGGGAGCCAAGAGACCCAGTACTTC
TRBJ1-2 . . TRBV12-3/TRBV12-4 CASSFGQLYGYTF TGTGCCAGCAGTTTTGGACAGCTCTATGGCTACACCTTC
TRBJ1-5 TRBD1 . TRBV4-1 CASSQWTGGQPQHF TGCGCCAGCAGCCAGTGGACAGGGGGCCAGCCCCAGCATTTT
TRBJ1-4 TRBD1 once TRBV2 CASSEDRGADEKLFF TGTGCCAGCAGTGAGGACAGGGGCGCCGATGAAAAACTGTTTTTT
TRBJ2-5 . . TRBV5-4 CASSLVERIQETQYF TGTGCCAGCAGCTTGGTGGAGCGGATCCAAGAGACCCAGTACTTC
TRBJ2-7 . few TRBV29-1 CSVEVPGATYEQYF TGCAGCGTTGAAGTGCCCGGGGCTACATACGAGCAGTACTTC
TRBJ2-6 . few TRBV10-3 CASLETPDGANVLTF TGTGCCAGCCTAGAGACCCCCGACGGGGCCAACGTCCTGACTTTC
TRBJ1-1 . . TRBV10-3 CAIRSGAETEAFF TGTGCCATCAGGAGTGGGGCCGAGACTGAAGCTTTCTTT
TRBJ1-5 TRBD1 many TRBV12-3/TRBV12-4 CASSPGTGLQQPQHF TGTGCCAGCAGTCCCGGGACAGGGCTACAACAGCCCCAGCATTTT
TRBJ2-7 . many TRBV20-1 CSARRPLYYEQYF TGCAGTGCTAGGAGGCCTCTCTACTACGAGCAGTACTTC
TRBJ1-4 . . TRBV7-9 CASSRLDYGLGKLFF TGTGCCAGCAGCCGACTGGACTATGGGCTTGGAAAACTGTTTTTT
TRBJ2-6 . once TRBV24-1 CATSTDAYVLTF TGTGCCACCAGTACGGACGCCTACGTCCTGACTTTC
TRBJ2-5 . few TRBV4-1 CASSQGDLQETQYF TGCGCCAGCAGCCAAGGGGACCTACAAGAGACCCAGTACTTC
TRBJ1-2 . . TRBV11-3 CASSQQFGTGEYYGYTF TGTGCCAGCAGCCAACAATTCGGAACGGGGGAGTACTATGGCTACACCTTC